The 13 T cell receptor beta chains reported below all come from one sample, sequenced in a study of T cell changes during pregnancy in multiple sclerosis. The repertoire was sequenced with immunoSEQ multiplex PCR; TCRdb's copy has only in-frame clones and lacks some. The sample holds under 100,000 clones; more than 90% are singletons and the top ten take more than 0.95%. Sequenced material: peripheral blood, taken in the second trimester of pregnancy. These receptors were taken from a female donor with multiple sclerosis, enrolled in a pregnancy study.

The V gene is TRBV27, the J gene TRBJ2-2; D possibly corresponds to TRBD2 (5 bases). Germline CDR1 MNHEY, CDR2 SMNVEV (reference sequence). The CDR3 is 13 residues long. Trimming pared 8 bases from V and 5 bases from J, leaving 12 bases between. The CDR3 spells CASSVRVTGELFF. Written as DNA, the CDR3 is TGTGCCAGCTCGGTGAGGGTGACCGGGGAGCTGTTTTTT.

The chain joins TRBV30 to TRBJ2-3; no clear D. The ends were cut back, 3 bases at V and 6 bases at J, with 4 bases in the middle. The CDR3 sequence is 10 residues long. CDR1 and CDR2 from the germline V gene are GTSNPN and SVGIG (reference sequence). In nucleotides, the CDR3 is TGTGCCTGGAGCCGGGATACGCAGTATTTT. Protein product: CAWSRDTQYF.

The CDR3: CASSGDRGRDDTQYF. Here the CDR3 DNA reads TGTGCCAGCAGCGGCGACAGGGGGCGCGACGATACGCAGTATTTT. The chain is built from TRBV5-4 and TRBJ2-3; 10 bases map to TRBD1. CDR1 and CDR2 (germline): SGHNT, YYREEE (reference sequence). This CDR3 has 15 amino acids. Trimming took 4 bases from V and 6 from J; bases not matched to a gene: 8.

V gene TRBV5-1 combines with J gene TRBJ1-5; D is unclear. There are 15 residues in the CDR3. Between the trimmed V and J ends, which lost 4 bases and 1 base, there was a span of 12 bases. Germline-derived CDR1 and CDR2 are SGHRS and YFSETQ. CDR3 sequence reads: CASSVDDGSNQPQHF. CDR3 sequence (DNA): TGCGCCAGCAGCGTCGATGACGGGAGCAATCAGCCCCAGCATTTT.

V usage is TRBV25-1 and J usage is TRBJ1-2; maybe TRBD1 (5 bases). This CDR3 comprises 16 residues. The germline V and J ends were trimmed by 3 bases and 3 bases, with 17 bases remaining between them. Germline-derived CDR1 and CDR2 are MGHDK and SYGVNS. The CDR3 reads CASSDDSDPSYYGYTF. CDR3 DNA sequence: TGTGCCAGCAGTGACGACAGCGACCCGTCTTACTATGGCTACACCTTC.

The V gene is TRBV27, the J gene TRBJ1-1; TRBD1 matches at 7 bases. The CDR3 runs 17 residues. Germline values: CDR1 MNHEY, CDR2 SMNVEV (reference sequence). The junction had 11 bases not matched to a gene; V was cut back by 3 bases and J by 1 base. The CDR3 region has the DNA TGTGCCAGCAGTTTCAATTACAGGGGCCACCAGAACACTGAAGCTTTCTTT. Residues: CASSFNYRGHQNTEAFF.

This chain links TRBV5-1 with TRBJ2-1; maybe TRBD2 (5 bases). Trimming left V 0 bases short and J 8 bases short, with 15 bases between. The CDR3 length is 15 residues. CDR1 is SGHRS, CDR2 YFSETQ, per germline. The CDR3 coding sequence is TGCGCCAGCAGCTTGGCCAGACGCGGGCGTGATGAGCAGTTCTTC. Its protein is CASSLARRGRDEQFF.

The chain links TRBV6-1 to TRBJ1-2, with TRBD1 matching over 8 bases. Germline V gene sequence: CDR1 MNHNS, CDR2 SASEGT. V lost 8 bases, J lost 4 bases, and 12 bases stayed unmatched. This CDR3 region has 15 residues. The CDR3 sequence is CASGHRDRLLYGYTF. In DNA form, the CDR3 reads TGTGCCAGCGGACACCGGGACAGGCTCCTCTATGGCTACACCTTC.

This chain uses TRBV19 with TRBJ2-7, with D perhaps TRBD2 (6 bases). CDR1 and CDR2 from the germline V gene are LNHDA and SQIVND (reference sequence). Trimming removed 6 bases from V and 5 bases from J, with 14 bases in between. CDR3 length equals 13 residues. The CDR3 loop reads CASRGGGVNEQYF. The CDR3 bases are TGTGCCAGTAGGGGCGGAGGGGTTAACGAGCAGTACTTC.

V is TRBV6-1 and J is TRBJ1-4, with 11 bases matching TRBD1. The ends lost 2 bases at V and 6 bases at J; junction bases unmatched: 5. The CDR3 is made up of 16 amino acids. Germline V gene sequence: CDR1 MNHNS, CDR2 SASEGT. For the CDR3, the DNA is TGTGCCAGCAGTGAATACGGACAGGGGGCCGATGAAAAACTGTTTTTT. Translated, it gives CASSEYGQGADEKLFF.

V gene TRBV19 combines with J gene TRBJ2-1, with D possibly being TRBD1 (5 bases). The CDR3 length is 12 residues. The germline gives CDR1 LNHDA, CDR2 SQIVND (reference sequence). V was pared by 5 bases and J by 15 bases, with 17 bases between. In DNA, the CDR3 is TGTGCCAGTAGTCCTACAGGTGCCGCTTGGTTCTTC. Encoded protein: CASSPTGAAWFF.

The chain carries TRBV18 and TRBJ1-1; 7 bases agree with TRBD1. Germline loops: CDR1 KGHSH, CDR2 LQKENI. This CDR3 spans 15 amino acids. V was pared by 3 bases and J by 1 base, with 5 bases of the junction left unmatched. CDR3 loop: CASSPLGQTNTEAFF. In nucleotides, the CDR3 is TGTGCCAGCTCACCGCTGGGACAGACGAACACTGAAGCTTTCTTT.

This chain joins TRBV30 and TRBJ1-2; 9 bases align to TRBD1. This CDR3 spans 14 amino acids. Germline lookup yields CDR1 GTSNPN and CDR2 SVGIG (reference sequence). J was trimmed by 4 bases and V by 4 bases; bases with no gene match: 7. The CDR3 DNA reads TGTGCCTGGACCGGGACAGGGAGATTCTATGGCTACACCTTC. Protein: CAWTGTGRFYGYTF.